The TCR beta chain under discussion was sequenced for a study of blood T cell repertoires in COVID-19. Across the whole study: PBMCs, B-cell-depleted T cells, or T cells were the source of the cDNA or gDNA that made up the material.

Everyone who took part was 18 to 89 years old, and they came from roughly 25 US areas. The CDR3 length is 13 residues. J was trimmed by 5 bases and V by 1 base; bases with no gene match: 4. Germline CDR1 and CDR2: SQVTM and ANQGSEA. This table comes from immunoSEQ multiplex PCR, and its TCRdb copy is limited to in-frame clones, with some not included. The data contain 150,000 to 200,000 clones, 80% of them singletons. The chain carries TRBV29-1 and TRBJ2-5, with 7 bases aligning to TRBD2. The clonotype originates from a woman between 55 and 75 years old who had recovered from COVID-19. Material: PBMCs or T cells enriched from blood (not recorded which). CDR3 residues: CSVEVGEGETQYF. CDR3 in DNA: TGCAGCGTTGAAGTGGGGGAGGGGGAGACCCAGTACTTC. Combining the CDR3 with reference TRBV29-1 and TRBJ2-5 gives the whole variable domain SAVISQKPSRDICQRGTSLTIQCQVDSQVTMMFWYRQQPGQSLTLIATANQGSEATYESGFVIDKFPISRPNLTFSTLTVSNMSPEDSSIYLCSVEVGEGETQYFGPGTRLLVL.